The 20 T cell receptor beta chains listed next were all sequenced from one sample in a study of blood T cells in healthy people across ages. Through a sample-barcoded 5' primer and a J-beta primer mix, a second PCR was run for about 6 to 11 cycles. A single record per CDR3 protein comes from TCRdb applying MiXCR to the 5' RACE reads. The table has over a million distinct CDR3 sequences, 35% to 55% seen once. The material sequenced was blood. All receptors derive from a woman aged 60 to 75 in good health.

DNA for the CDR3: TGTGCCAGCAGTGAGGGGGAATGGGACGAAGAGACCCAGTACTTC. This encodes CASSEGEWDEETQYF. The V gene is TRBV25-1, the J gene TRBJ2-5, with D perhaps being TRBD1 or TRBD2 (5 bases each). V lost 3 bases and J 3 bases, leaving 14 bases between the germline ends. Per the germline V gene, CDR1 is MGHDK and CDR2 is SYGVNS. The CDR3 covers 15 residues.

This clonotype has more than one count but fewer than ten. The chain employs TRBV14 and TRBJ2-1, with 13 bases identical to TRBD2. Trimming removed 4 bases from V and 0 bases from J; junction bases left unmatched: 3. Germline assignment: CDR1 SGHDN and CDR2 FVKESK. This CDR3 contains 17 residues. For the CDR3, the DNA is TGTGCCAGCAGCCCGGGACTAGCGGGATTCTCCTACAATGAGCAGTTCTTC. This translates into CASSPGLAGFSYNEQFF.

The chain uses TRBV20-1 and TRBJ1-2, with D possibly TRBD1 on 6 matching bases. CDR3 size: 15 residues. V was trimmed by 3 bases and J by 2 bases, leaving 16 bases between them. Germline CDR1 reads DFQATT; CDR2 reads SNEGSKA (reference sequence). Here the CDR3 DNA reads TGCAGTGCTAGCGAGGGAGGGGGGGGCAACTATGGCTACACCTTC. Its translation: CSASEGGGGNYGYTF.

As DNA, the CDR3 is TGCAGCGTTGTTTGGGGGCTTGAGCAGTACTTC. Encoded protein: CSVVWGLEQYF. The chain couples TRBV29-1 to TRBJ2-7; tentative D call: TRBD1 (6 bases). Trimming stripped 4 bases from V and 7 bases from J, with 11 bases between. Germline V lookup: CDR1 SQVTM, CDR2 ANQGSEA. The CDR3 runs to 11 residues.

This clonotype showed up just once. This chain uses TRBV4-2 with TRBJ2-7; 9 bases match TRBD2. Germline CDR1 LGHNA, CDR2 YNFKEQ. This CDR3 spans 17 amino acids. V lost 1 base to trimming and J lost 0 bases; unmatched junction nucleotides: 7. Written as DNA, the CDR3 is TGTGCCAGCAGCCAAGGGTCGGCGGGAGGGGACTCCTACGAGCAGTACTTC. Residues: CASSQGSAGGDSYEQYF.

The rearrangement joins TRBV6-2 or TRBV6-3 to TRBJ2-1, with a possible D match to TRBD1 (5 bases). V was shortened by 1 base and J by 7 bases, with 11 bases between the two germline ends. In germline, CDR1 is MNHEY, CDR2 SVGEGT. The CDR3 loop spans 14 amino acids. The CDR3 here is CASSYLTRVNEQFF. The CDR3 DNA is TGTGCCAGCAGTTACTTAACCAGGGTTAATGAGCAGTTCTTC.

The chain is built from TRBV6-1 and TRBJ1-2, with TRBD1 as a possible D gene (5 bases). CDR3 size: 15 residues. V was trimmed by 4 bases and J by 4 bases, leaving 16 bases between them. CDR1 is MNHNS, CDR2 SASEGT, per germline. As DNA, the CDR3 is TGTGCCAGCAGTGTCCCGGGACGGACAATCTATGGCTACACCTTC. Its protein is CASSVPGRTIYGYTF.

This sequence joins TRBV27 and TRBJ1-5; no clear D gene. The CDR3 consists of 13 residues. CDR1 and CDR2 from the germline V gene are MNHEY and SMNVEV (reference sequence). Trimming pared 5 bases from V and 5 bases from J, leaving 10 bases between. DNA of the CDR3: TGTGCCAGCAGTGTAGGGTTTGATCAGCCCCAGCATTTT. Translating gives CASSVGFDQPQHF.

This clonotype was found a few times. The chain uses TRBV15 and TRBJ2-4; a possible D gene is TRBD1 (5 bases). The CDR3 extends over 15 amino acids. Trimming took off 1 base at V and 0 bases at J, with 7 bases between the two ends. Germline values: CDR1 LNHNV, CDR2 YYDKDF (reference sequence). The CDR3 sequence: CATSRVQGAKNIQYF. As DNA, the CDR3 is TGTGCCACCAGCAGAGTTCAGGGAGCCAAAAACATTCAGTACTTC.

There are a few counts of this clonotype. The chain couples TRBV3-1 to TRBJ2-5; 8 nucleotides align to TRBD1. Germline lookup yields CDR1 LGHDT and CDR2 YNNKEL (reference sequence). This CDR3 has 14 amino acids. V lost 4 bases, J lost 11 bases, and 12 bases stayed unmatched. The CDR3 loop is CASSLGQGIWEQYF. The CDR3 DNA follows: TGTGCCAGCAGCCTCGGACAGGGTATCTGGGAGCAGTACTTC.

This clonotype turned up a few times. The V and J genes are TRBV2 and TRBJ2-5; 9 bases fit TRBD1. The J call is doubtful: the DNA matches TRBJ2-7 better. The CDR3 consists of 14 residues. Germline assignment: CDR1 SNHLY and CDR2 FYNNEI. CDR3 bases: TGTGCCAGCAGGGCGACAGGGGGGACTGGCGAGCAGTACTTC. As protein: CASRATGGTGEQYF.

In DNA, the CDR3 is TGTGCCAGCAGTACTTCACCGGACAGATCCTACGAGCAGTACTTC. The encoded protein is CASSTSPDRSYEQYF. This chain connects TRBV6-6 to TRBJ2-7; weak D call: TRBD1 (6 bases). V lost 5 bases to trimming and J lost 1 base, with 15 bases between them. This CDR3 is 15 amino acids long. CDR1 MNHNY and CDR2 SVGAGI come from the germline V gene (reference sequence).

The V and J genes are TRBV27 and TRBJ2-7, with 7 bases that match TRBD1. The CDR3 has 15 residues. The V gene end was trimmed by 5 bases and the J gene end by 3 bases; junction bases not matched to a gene: 10. CDR1 is MNHEY, CDR2 SMNVEV, per germline (reference sequence). The CDR3 reads CASSASTGDVYEQYF. The CDR3 bases are TGTGCCAGCAGTGCAAGTACAGGGGACGTCTACGAGCAGTACTTC.

This clonotype was counted a few times. V and J are TRBV7-9 and TRBJ2-1, with 7 nucleotides matching TRBD2. The CDR3 loop spans 11 amino acids. Germline assignment: CDR1 SEHNR and CDR2 FQNEAQ (reference sequence). Unmatched junction bases numbered 3, after V lost 8 bases and J lost 8 bases. CDR3 region: CASLGRDEQFF. The DNA of the CDR3 is TGTGCCAGCCTGGGGAGGGATGAGCAGTTCTTC.

This clonotype was observed a few times. The V gene is TRBV11-1, the J gene TRBJ2-3, with D unclear. V was trimmed by 1 base and J by 6 bases, leaving 14 bases between them. The CDR3 runs to 15 residues. The germline V gene has CDR1 SGHAT and CDR2 FQDESV (reference sequence). In DNA, the CDR3 is TGTGCCAGCAGCTTAGTGGGCCAAGCTGTCGATACGCAGTATTTT. Encoded protein: CASSLVGQAVDTQYF.

This clonotype has just a few counts. This chain links TRBV5-1 with TRBJ2-3; 9 bases align to TRBD2. With V trimmed by 4 bases and J by 0 bases, 6 bases remained unmatched. The germline gives CDR1 SGHRS, CDR2 YFSETQ. The CDR3 sequence is 16 residues long. Here the CDR3 reads CASSKGLAASTDTQYF. The CDR3 DNA reads TGCGCCAGCAGCAAGGGACTAGCAGCTAGCACAGATACGCAGTATTTT.

This clonotype was recorded a few times. The rearrangement links TRBV11-2 to TRBJ2-3; D uncertain. Trimming took 3 bases from V and 4 from J, leaving 5 bases between them. Per germline, CDR1 SGHAT and CDR2 FQNNGV. This CDR3 has 12 amino acids. CDR3 sequence (DNA): TGTGCCAGCAGCTTCTTCGCAGATACGCAGTATTTT. Its translation: CASSFFADTQYF.

This chain links TRBV7-9 with TRBJ2-3; 16 bases fit TRBD2. The CDR3 runs to 17 residues. Germline V gene sequence: CDR1 SEHNR, CDR2 FQNEAQ (reference sequence). V dropped 5 bases and J dropped 7; count of bases not matched to a gene: 9. CDR3 region: CASSPGTSGRGQNTQYF. The CDR3 DNA sequence: TGTGCCAGCAGCCCCGGGACTAGCGGGAGGGGTCAAAATACGCAGTATTTT.

In regard to this clonotype: An end of the junction does not agree with germline; a read error may underlie this. V gene TRBV19 combines with J gene TRBJ2-5, with 10 bases fitting TRBD2. Near its end, the DNA agrees better with TRBJ2-7, so the J call may be wrong. From germline, CDR1 is LNHDA and CDR2 SQIVND (reference sequence). The CDR3 extends over 17 amino acids. The chain's CDR3 is CAGSIVGGTSEDGEQYF. CDR3 nucleotide sequence: TGTGCCGGTAGTATAGTGGGGGGGACTAGCGAAGATGGCGAGCAGTACTTC.

The chain is built from TRBV21-1 and TRBJ2-3. TRBV21-1 is flagged as a pseudogene. CDR3 length: 12 amino acids. The CDR3 spells CASKEFTDTQYF. In DNA, the CDR3 is TGTGCCAGCAAAGAGTTCACAGATACGCAGTATTTT.